This T cell receptor (beta chain) was identified during a study of OX40 agonist ivuxolimab in advanced cancers. Study-wide results and limits: Both blood CD4+ and CD8+ T cells showed clonal growth by week 6 at 0.1 to 3.0 mg/kg.

A note on this clone: The antigen remains unidentified.

Clones were sequenced by immunoSEQ multiplex PCR, and TCRdb holds only the in-frame ones, with some missing. The data hold roughly 89,000 clones, with roughly 90% observed a single time. The V end lost 6 bases, the J end lost 7 bases, and 16 bases lay between the germline ends. This CDR3 has 14 amino acids. The germline gives CDR1 LNHDA, CDR2 SQIVND (reference sequence). Sample: CD4+ or CD8+ T cells sorted from blood, taken in a trial of the OX40 agonist ivuxolimab. The sequence was collected from an adult with an advanced solid tumor such as melanoma, head and neck, liver or kidney cancer. V and J are TRBV19 and TRBJ2-1; a weak D match, TRBD2 (7 bases). The CDR3 region is CASRARGAGNEQFF. CDR3 sequence (DNA): TGTGCCAGTAGGGCTCGGGGGGCGGGGAATGAGCAGTTCTTC.